A selection of T cell receptor beta chains follows, all from one sample in a study of cytomegalovirus exposure and HLA in healthy donors. Some clones are missing from TCRdb's copy, which holds only in-frame ones; the method was immunoSEQ multiplex PCR. The sample contains about 97,000 clones, about 94% of which appear only once. The sequencing input was PBMCs. Every receptor here comes from a young woman in good health and CMV-seronegative. Each CDR3 is given with its conserved first and last residue. D genes are given only for firm matches. Some rows have no size entry. The others give once, few or many, or a class for an expanded clone.

J: TRBJ2-5
size: -
V: TRBV11-2
D: -
CDR3: CASSSQREETQYF
DNA: TGTGCCAGCAGCTCTCAAAGAGAAGAGACCCAGTACTTC

J: TRBJ1-1
size: -
V: TRBV5-1
D: -
CDR3: CASSVTENTEAFF
DNA: TGCGCCAGCAGCGTAACAGAGAACACTGAAGCTTTCTTT

J: TRBJ1-4
size: once
V: TRBV7-2
D: -
CDR3: CASSSSRRAEKLFF
DNA: TGTGCCAGCAGCTCTTCACGCAGGGCTGAAAAACTGTTTTTT

J: TRBJ2-1
size: -
V: TRBV7-7
D: TRBD2
CDR3: CASSWKLADEQFF
DNA: TGTGCTAGCAGCTGGAAACTAGCGGACGAGCAGTTCTTC

J: TRBJ2-1
size: -
V: TRBV7-2
D: TRBD2
CDR3: CASSGGTSGYNEQFF
DNA: TGTGCCAGCAGCGGCGGGACTAGCGGTTACAATGAGCAGTTCTTC

J: TRBJ2-3
size: -
V: TRBV15
D: TRBD1
CDR3: CATRSGTGTTDTQYF
DNA: TGTGCCACCAGGTCCGGGACAGGGACCACAGATACGCAGTATTTT

J: TRBJ1-1
size: -
V: TRBV10-3
D: TRBD1
CDR3: CAISTGANTEAFF
DNA: TGTGCCATCAGTACAGGGGCGAACACTGAAGCTTTCTTT

J: TRBJ2-7
size: -
V: TRBV21-1
D: -
CDR3: CASSNEARSYEQYF
DNA: TGTGCCAGCAGCAATGAAGCGAGAAGCTACGAGCAGTACTTC

J: TRBJ1-4
size: -
V: TRBV13
D: -
CDR3: CASSGQQGTNEKLFF
DNA: TGTGCCAGCAGCGGGCAGCAGGGGACTAATGAAAAACTGTTTTTT

J: TRBJ2-7
size: few
V: TRBV5-4
D: TRBD1
CDR3: CASRDRDRNVHEQYF
DNA: TGTGCCAGCAGGGACCGGGACAGGAACGTCCACGAGCAGTACTTC

J: TRBJ1-1
size: -
V: TRBV30
D: TRBD1
CDR3: CAWTGQGGEAFF
DNA: TGTGCCTGGACCGGACAGGGAGGTGAAGCTTTCTTT

J: TRBJ2-5
size: -
V: TRBV7-2
D: TRBD2
CDR3: CASSSRSSGGAGTQYF
DNA: TGTGCCAGCAGCTCCAGATCTAGCGGGGGGGCCGGGACCCAGTACTTC

J: TRBJ2-1
size: -
V: TRBV5-6
D: TRBD2
CDR3: CASSLGGWNEQFF
DNA: TGTGCCAGCAGTCTCGGGGGGTGGAATGAGCAGTTCTTC

J: TRBJ1-3
size: -
V: TRBV9
D: -
CDR3: CASSVKEGTGNTIYF
DNA: TGTGCCAGCAGCGTAAAGGAGGGCACTGGAAACACCATATATTTT

J: TRBJ1-1
size: -
V: TRBV7-2
D: -
CDR3: CASSLARLEAFF
DNA: TGTGCCAGCAGCTTAGCGCGACTGGAAGCTTTCTTT

J: TRBJ1-2
size: few
V: TRBV6-4
D: -
CDR3: CASRASDRPNYGWTF
DNA: TGTGCCAGCAGAGCAAGTGACAGGCCTAACTATGGCTGGACCTTC

J: TRBJ2-1
size: -
V: TRBV9
D: -
CDR3: CASTPGGTGYNEQFF
DNA: TGTGCCAGCACCCCGGGGGGGACAGGGTACAATGAGCAGTTCTTC

J: TRBJ1-3
size: once
V: TRBV19
D: -
CDR3: CASSIAGSGNTIYF
DNA: TGTGCCAGTAGTATTGCGGGATCTGGAAACACCATATATTTT

J: TRBJ2-1
size: once
V: TRBV25-1
D: TRBD2
CDR3: CASSEQGAGSFYNEQFF
DNA: TGTGCCAGCAGTGAACAGGGAGCGGGATCTTTCTACAATGAGCAGTTCTTC

J: TRBJ1-2
size: -
V: TRBV6-1
D: TRBD1
CDR3: CASSGDSASNYGYTF
DNA: TGTGCCAGCAGTGGGGACAGCGCCTCTAACTATGGCTACACCTTC

J: TRBJ2-7
size: -
V: TRBV19
D: TRBD1
CDR3: CASRVARTGDYEQYF
DNA: TGTGCCAGTCGGGTTGCGAGGACAGGGGACTACGAGCAGTACTTC

J: TRBJ2-3
size: -
V: TRBV7-9
D: TRBD2
CDR3: CASSQTSPDTQYF
DNA: TGTGCCAGCAGCCAGACTAGCCCCGATACGCAGTATTTT

J: TRBJ2-6
size: -
V: TRBV4-1
D: -
CDR3: CASSQDDGAGANVLTF
DNA: TGCGCCAGCAGCCAAGATGACGGGGCTGGGGCCAACGTCCTGACTTTC

J: TRBJ2-7
size: -
V: TRBV7-2
D: -
CDR3: CASSPQVTYEQYF
DNA: TGTGCCAGCTCCCCACAGGTTACCTACGAGCAGTACTTC

J: TRBJ2-1
size: once
V: TRBV11-2
D: TRBD2
CDR3: CASSLGTSEADEQFF
DNA: TGTGCCAGCAGCTTAGGGACTAGCGAGGCGGATGAGCAGTTCTTC

J: TRBJ2-1
size: -
V: TRBV6-1
D: -
CDR3: CASVSTGEQFF
DNA: TGTGCCAGCGTCTCGACAGGCGAGCAGTTCTTC

J: TRBJ1-5
size: -
V: TRBV6-5
D: TRBD1
CDR3: CATRTGENQPQHF
DNA: TGTGCCACCAGGACAGGGGAAAATCAGCCCCAGCATTTT